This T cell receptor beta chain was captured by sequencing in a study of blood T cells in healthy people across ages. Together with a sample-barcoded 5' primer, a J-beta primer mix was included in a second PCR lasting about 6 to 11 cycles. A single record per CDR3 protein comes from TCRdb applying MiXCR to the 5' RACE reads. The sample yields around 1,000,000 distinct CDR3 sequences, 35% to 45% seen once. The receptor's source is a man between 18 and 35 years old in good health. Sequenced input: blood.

CDR3 loop: CASRGTGTQYF. For the CDR3, the DNA is TGTGCCAGCAGAGGGACCGGGACCCAGTACTTC. The chain combines TRBV12-3 or TRBV12-4 with TRBJ2-5; tentatively, D is TRBD1 or TRBD2 (5 bases each). V was shortened by 6 bases and J by 7 bases, with 9 bases between the two germline ends. The CDR3 runs 11 residues.